This TCR beta chain is from a study of blood T cell repertoires in COVID-19. This clone has more than one count but fewer than ten. Different DNA sequences within this sample yield the same CDR3. Some clones are missing from TCRdb's copy, which holds only in-frame ones; the method was immunoSEQ multiplex PCR. The sample shows fewer than 130,000 clones, roughly 69% of them seen only once. The sample comprised peripheral blood. The clonotype originates from a man at least 80 years old with acute or convalescent COVID-19.

CDR3 in DNA: TGTGCCAGCAGCTTAGGGCTAGCGGACCAAGAGACCCAGTACTTC. It codes for CASSLGLADQETQYF. The chain is built from TRBV5-4 and TRBJ2-5; 7 bases line up with TRBD2. This CDR3 is 15 amino acids long. V dropped 2 bases and J dropped 0; count of bases not matched to a gene: 4. Germline V gene data show CDR1 as SGHNT and CDR2 as YYREEE (reference sequence).